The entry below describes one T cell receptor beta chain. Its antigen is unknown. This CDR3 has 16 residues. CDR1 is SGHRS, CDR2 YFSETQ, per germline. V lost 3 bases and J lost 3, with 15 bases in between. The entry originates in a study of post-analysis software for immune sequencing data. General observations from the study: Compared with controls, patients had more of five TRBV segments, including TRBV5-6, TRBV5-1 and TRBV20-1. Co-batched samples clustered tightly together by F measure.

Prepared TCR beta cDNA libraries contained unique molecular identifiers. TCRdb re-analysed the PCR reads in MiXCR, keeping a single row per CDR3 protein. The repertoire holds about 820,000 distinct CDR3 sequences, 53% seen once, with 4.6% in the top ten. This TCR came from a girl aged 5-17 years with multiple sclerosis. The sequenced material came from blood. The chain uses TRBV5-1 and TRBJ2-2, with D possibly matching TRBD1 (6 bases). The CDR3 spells CASSSGPYRDTGELFF. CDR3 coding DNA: TGCGCCAGCAGCTCGGGACCCTACAGGGACACCGGGGAGCTGTTTTTT.